The 30 T cell receptor beta chains in this list originate from one sample, sequenced in a study of Tregs in tolerant kidney transplant recipients. Sequencing used immunoSEQ multiplex PCR; TCRdb keeps in-frame clones, though not all of them. The sample has 100,000 to 150,000 clones, around 91% seen once; the top ten hold approximately 0.54%. The sequencing sample was made of CD4+ T cells from blood. These receptors were obtained from a human donor in good health.

CDR3 loop: CASSITGNSFNNEQFF. The DNA of the CDR3 is TGTGCCAGCAGCATAACCGGAAATTCATTCAACAATGAGCAGTTCTTC. V is TRBV9 and J is TRBJ2-1; no clear D. The CDR3 runs 16 residues. The V end lost 4 bases, the J end lost 5 bases, and 19 bases lay between the germline ends. CDR1 and CDR2 (germline): SGDLS, YYNGEE.

This sequence joins TRBV6-4 and TRBJ2-1, with D perhaps TRBD2 (5 bases). The V end was cut by 0 bases, the J end by 6 bases, with 9 bases between. The germline CDR1 and CDR2 sequences are MRHNA and SNTAGT. The CDR3 is made up of 14 amino acids. CDR3 amino acids: CASSDSRAVNEQFF. The DNA for the CDR3 is TGTGCCAGCAGTGACTCGAGGGCTGTCAATGAGCAGTTCTTC.

This rearrangement joins TRBV6-1 to TRBJ2-3; TRBD1 is a possible D gene (5 bases). This CDR3 spans 16 amino acids. Germline CDR1 is MNHNS and CDR2 is SASEGT. Trimming removed 2 bases from V and 6 bases from J, with 18 bases in between. CDR3 sequence: CASSEKQKGWADTQYF. DNA of the CDR3: TGTGCCAGCAGTGAAAAGCAGAAGGGGTGGGCGGATACGCAGTATTTT.

This chain connects TRBV6-5 to TRBJ2-5; maybe TRBD2 (6 bases). Germline CDR1 MNHEY, CDR2 SVGAGI. The V end lost 0 bases, the J end lost 4 bases, and 12 bases lay between the germline ends. The CDR3 length is 15 residues. The CDR3 loop is CASSYSSGAGETQYF. The CDR3 nucleotides are TGTGCCAGCAGTTACTCCAGTGGAGCGGGAGAGACCCAGTACTTC.

The V call is TRBV18, the J call TRBJ2-3, with 8 bases lining up with TRBD2. V lost 5 bases and J lost 6; bases outside the gene matches: 13. The CDR3 covers 16 residues. Germline V lookup: CDR1 KGHSH, CDR2 LQKENI. CDR3 loop: CASSSPLAATEDTQYF. CDR3 nucleotide sequence: TGTGCCAGCTCATCCCCACTAGCGGCAACCGAGGATACGCAGTATTTT.

The chain carries TRBV7-6 and TRBJ2-3; 10 nucleotides agree with TRBD2. Germline-derived CDR1 and CDR2 are SGHVS and FNYEAQ. This CDR3 contains 16 residues. V lost 1 base and J lost 1; bases outside the gene matches: 2. CDR3 residues: CASSLGSGRGTDTQYF. The CDR3 bases are TGTGCCAGCAGCTTAGGGAGCGGGAGGGGCACAGATACGCAGTATTTT.

V usage is TRBV15 and J usage is TRBJ2-3; 8 bases are shared with TRBD1. The CDR3 runs to 17 residues. Losses at the gene ends were 0 bases for V and 1 base for J; bases not matched to a gene: 6. Germline CDR1 is LNHNV and CDR2 is YYDKDF (reference sequence). The CDR3 bases are TGTGCCACCAGCAGAGATTTTTCGACAGGGGGCACAGATACGCAGTATTTT. Amino acid sequence: CATSRDFSTGGTDTQYF.

V is TRBV28 and J is TRBJ1-2; unclear D gene. V lost 3 bases and J 0 bases, leaving 8 bases between the germline ends. Germline V CDR1 and CDR2: MDHEN, SYDVKM. The length of the CDR3 is 14 residues. The CDR3 reads CASSLGRSNYGYTF. The CDR3 nucleotides read TGTGCCAGCAGTTTGGGTAGATCTAACTATGGCTACACCTTC.

CDR3 residues: CAWAVGGPYNSPLHF. The DNA for the CDR3 is TGTGCCTGGGCCGTTGGGGGCCCCTATAATTCACCCCTCCACTTT. The gene calls are TRBV30 and TRBJ1-6; D may be TRBD1 (6 bases). The V gene's germline CDR1 is GTSNPN and CDR2 SVGIG (reference sequence). Trimming removed 5 bases from V and 2 bases from J, with 13 bases in between. The CDR3 loop spans 15 amino acids.

V usage is TRBV29-1 and J usage is TRBJ1-5; D is possibly TRBD1 (6 bases). Germline values: CDR1 SQVTM, CDR2 ANQGSEA. Deletions cut 3 bases from V and 7 bases from J, with 13 bases between. The CDR3 covers 13 residues. The CDR3 spells CSVDKRGDQPQHF. CDR3 coding DNA: TGCAGCGTTGACAAGAGGGGGGACCAGCCCCAGCATTTT.

The J gene is TRBJ1-2, the V gene TRBV6-5; D is ambiguous. Germline V gene sequence: CDR1 MNHEY, CDR2 SVGAGI. Trimming left V 5 bases short and J 4 bases short, with 11 bases between. This CDR3 comprises 13 residues. This CDR3 is CASSLQLSYGYTF. For the CDR3, the DNA is TGTGCCAGCAGTCTACAGCTTTCCTATGGCTACACCTTC.

The genes are TRBV11-2 and TRBJ2-5, with a tentative D call TRBD2 (6 bases). In germline, CDR1 is SGHAT, CDR2 FQNNGV. V shed 3 bases and J shed 5 bases, with 19 bases lying between them. The length of the CDR3 is 16 residues. In DNA form, the CDR3 reads TGTGCCAGCAGCTTTATTAACCAGGGAGGCGTGGAGACCCAGTACTTC. This sequence encodes CASSFINQGGVETQYF.

This chain uses TRBV11-2 with TRBJ2-2; TRBD2 is a possible D gene (5 bases). V was clipped by 6 bases and J by 3 bases, with 8 bases between them. Germline V gene sequence: CDR1 SGHAT, CDR2 FQNNGV. CDR3 size: 13 residues. CDR3 DNA sequence: TGTGCCAGCAGTTTTAGCGACACCGGGGAGCTGTTTTTT. This encodes CASSFSDTGELFF.

This sequence joins TRBV11-2 and TRBJ1-4; D ambiguous. Germline V lookup: CDR1 SGHAT, CDR2 FQNNGV. CDR3 length equals 14 residues. V was pared by 3 bases and J by 0 bases, with 5 bases between. The CDR3 region is CASSFTTTNEKLFF. For the CDR3, the DNA is TGTGCCAGCAGCTTTACTACAACTAATGAAAAACTGTTTTTT.

This clone was observed a handful of times. The chain uses TRBV9 and TRBJ1-1, with 8 bases identical to TRBD1. Germline V gives CDR1 SGDLS, CDR2 YYNGEE. The CDR3 is 15 residues long. With 0 bases clipped from V and 7 bases from J, the junction kept 8 bases outside the gene matches. The CDR3 reads CASSVAAGGQGEAFF. The CDR3 DNA is TGTGCCAGCAGCGTAGCCGCAGGGGGCCAAGGTGAAGCTTTCTTT.

V and J are TRBV6-1 and TRBJ1-3; no definite D call. V lost 2 bases and J lost 0, with 8 bases in between. Per germline, CDR1 MNHNS and CDR2 SASEGT. This CDR3 is built from 15 residues. The CDR3 DNA reads as TGTGCCAGCAGTGAACGGGGAGGCTCTGGAAACACCATATATTTT. Its protein product is CASSERGGSGNTIYF.

The chain joins TRBV2 to TRBJ2-1; D is ambiguous. CDR3 length equals 11 residues. Germline CDR1 is SNHLY and CDR2 is FYNNEI. V was trimmed by 4 bases and J by 10 bases, leaving 8 bases between them. The CDR3 loop reads CASSGFDEQFF. CDR3 sequence (DNA): TGTGCCAGCAGTGGGTTCGACGAGCAGTTCTTC.

This clone was recorded only once. The CDR3 sequence: CASSLLAAGDGYTF. The CDR3 region has the DNA TGTGCCAGCAGTTTATTAGCGGCAGGGGATGGCTACACCTTC. The chain joins TRBV27 to TRBJ1-2; TRBD1 might be the D (6 bases). Germline lookup yields CDR1 MNHEY and CDR2 SMNVEV (reference sequence). The CDR3 length is 14 residues. V lost 1 base and J lost 6, with 12 bases in between.

The V call is TRBV18, the J call TRBJ1-1, with 10 bases that match TRBD1. Losses at the gene ends were 3 bases for V and 5 bases for J; bases not matched to a gene: 6. Germline CDR1 is KGHSH and CDR2 is LQKENI. CDR3 length equals 15 residues. The CDR3 loop is CASSPDRGRRTEAFF. In DNA form, the CDR3 reads TGTGCCAGCTCACCTGACAGGGGGCGGAGGACTGAAGCTTTCTTT.

The V gene is TRBV6-6, the J gene TRBJ2-5; no firm D call. The end of the DNA fits TRBJ2-7 better, so the J call may be wrong. The germline CDR1 and CDR2 sequences are MNHNY and SVGAGI (reference sequence). The CDR3 runs to 14 residues. The CDR3 spells CASRRTVNSYEQYF. CDR3 coding DNA: TGTGCCAGCAGACGGACCGTGAACTCCTACGAGCAGTACTTC.

CDR3 loop: CASSLAIGSEKLFF. Here the CDR3 DNA reads TGCGCCAGCAGCCTTGCTATAGGTAGTGAAAAACTGTTTTTT. The rearrangement uses TRBV5-1 and TRBJ1-4; D is unresolved. This CDR3 contains 14 residues. V dropped 4 bases and J dropped 7 bases, with 14 bases sitting between them. From germline, CDR1 is SGHRS and CDR2 YFSETQ.

This sequence joins TRBV28 and TRBJ2-7, with D unclear. Germline CDR1 is MDHEN and CDR2 is SYDVKM. V was pared by 6 bases and J by 3 bases, with 6 bases between. The CDR3 is made up of 11 amino acids. The DNA for the CDR3 is TGTGCCAGCAGCCGCAACTACGAGCAGTACTTC. Residues: CASSRNYEQYF.

V is TRBV5-4 and J is TRBJ2-5, with D tentatively TRBD1 (6 bases). CDR3 length: 12 residues. CDR1 and CDR2 (germline): SGHNT, YYREEE (reference sequence). V was cut by 4 bases and J by 8 bases, with 12 bases left in between. This CDR3 is CASSGGIDTQYF. In DNA, the CDR3 is TGTGCCAGCAGCGGGGGCATAGACACCCAGTACTTC.

The chain has TRBV14 and TRBJ2-1, with 10 bases identical to TRBD1. Germline V lookup: CDR1 SGHDN, CDR2 FVKESK. V dropped 1 base and J dropped 3; count of bases not matched to a gene: 3. The CDR3 sequence is 16 residues long. The CDR3 DNA is TGTGCCAGCAGCCAAGCCGGGACAGGGGACTACAATGAGCAGTTCTTC. This translates into CASSQAGTGDYNEQFF.

The gene calls are TRBV5-8 and TRBJ1-1; D gene unclear. The CDR3 is made up of 13 amino acids. V shed 0 bases and J shed 5 bases, with 8 bases lying between them. From germline, CDR1 is SGHTS and CDR2 YDEGEE. CDR3 bases: TGTGCCAGCAGCTTGGTATGGTCGACTGAAGCTTTCTTT. Its translation is CASSLVWSTEAFF.

This chain uses TRBV21-1 with TRBJ2-5. TRBV21-1 is an annotated pseudogene. The CDR3 consists of 14 residues. The CDR3: CASSKGRYQETQYF. CDR3 in DNA: TGTGCCAGCAGCAAAGGTAGGTACCAAGAGACCCAGTACTTC.

The chain has TRBV5-1 and TRBJ1-1; D call uncertain. This CDR3 comprises 14 residues. Trimming shortened V by 0 bases and J by 4 bases, and 10 bases separated the two germline ends. The V gene's germline CDR1 is SGHRS and CDR2 YFSETQ. CDR3 amino acids: CASSLAVGPTEAFF. DNA of the CDR3: TGCGCCAGCAGCTTGGCAGTAGGGCCCACTGAAGCTTTCTTT. Looking up the rest from reference TRBV5-1 and TRBJ1-1 gives the full variable domain: KAGVTQTPRYLIKTRGQQVTLSCSPISGHRSVSWYQQTPGQGLQFLFEYFSETQRNKGNFPGRFSGRQFSNSRSEMNVSTLELGDSALYLCASSLAVGPTEAFFGQGTRLTVV.

The V call is TRBV7-9, the J call TRBJ2-3, with 10 bases identical to TRBD1. Germline CDR1 reads SEHNR; CDR2 reads FQNEAQ (reference sequence). Germline trimming cut 8 bases from V and 6 bases from J; bases unmatched to any gene: 11. The CDR3 has 15 residues. DNA of the CDR3: TGTGCCAGCGTAAAACTGACAGGGGGCGTCGATACGCAGTATTTT. Translated: CASVKLTGGVDTQYF.

This clone has a single count. Relative to the germline gene, one junction end is altered; a read error may explain this. The chain carries TRBV5-6 and TRBJ2-6; 8 bases are shared with TRBD2. Germline V lookup: CDR1 SGHDT, CDR2 YYEEEE. The CDR3 sequence is 11 residues long. CDR3 sequence: CASSRGGMAAF. The CDR3, as DNA: TGTGCCAGCAGCCGGGGGGGTATGGCTGCTTTC.

The rearrangement links TRBV7-2 to TRBJ1-5; the D is unclear. Germline V lookup: CDR1 SGHTA, CDR2 FQGNSA. Trimming took 0 bases from V and 7 from J, leaving 7 bases between them. The CDR3 runs 13 residues. The CDR3 DNA follows: TGTGCCAGCAGCTTAGCGCTAAGACAGCCCCAGCATTTT. As protein: CASSLALRQPQHF. Drawing the rest from reference TRBV7-2 and TRBJ1-5, the complete variable domain is GAGVSQSPSNKVTEKGKDVELRCDPISGHTALYWYRQSLGQGLEFLIYFQGNSAPDKSGLPSDRFSAERTGGSVSTLTIQRTQQEDSAVYLCASSLALRQPQHFGDGTRLSIL.